This T cell receptor (beta chain) was captured by sequencing in a study of blood T cell repertoires in COVID-19. TCRdb's table, derived via immunoSEQ multiplex PCR, lists solely in-frame clones and lacks some. The table includes fewer than 80,000 clones, more than 75% detected once. The CDR3 covers 14 residues. V shed 3 bases and J 1 base; nucleotides not matched to a gene: 0. Per germline, CDR1 GTSNPN and CDR2 SVGIG (reference sequence). The chain carries TRBV30 and TRBJ2-2; 9 bases are a match to TRBD1. The TCR was taken from a human donor in a cohort sampled during active COVID-19. The sample comprised peripheral blood. The chain's CDR3 is CAWRGQGNTGELFF. In DNA, the CDR3 is TGTGCCTGGAGGGGACAGGGGAACACCGGGGAGCTGTTTTTT. The complete variable domain, with remaining parts taken from reference TRBV30 and TRBJ2-2, reads SQTIHQWPATLVQPVGSPLSLECTVEGTSNPNLYWYRQAAGRGLQLLFYSVGIGQISSEVPQNLSASRPQDRQFILSSKKLLLSDSGFYLCAWRGQGNTGELFFGEGSRLTVL.